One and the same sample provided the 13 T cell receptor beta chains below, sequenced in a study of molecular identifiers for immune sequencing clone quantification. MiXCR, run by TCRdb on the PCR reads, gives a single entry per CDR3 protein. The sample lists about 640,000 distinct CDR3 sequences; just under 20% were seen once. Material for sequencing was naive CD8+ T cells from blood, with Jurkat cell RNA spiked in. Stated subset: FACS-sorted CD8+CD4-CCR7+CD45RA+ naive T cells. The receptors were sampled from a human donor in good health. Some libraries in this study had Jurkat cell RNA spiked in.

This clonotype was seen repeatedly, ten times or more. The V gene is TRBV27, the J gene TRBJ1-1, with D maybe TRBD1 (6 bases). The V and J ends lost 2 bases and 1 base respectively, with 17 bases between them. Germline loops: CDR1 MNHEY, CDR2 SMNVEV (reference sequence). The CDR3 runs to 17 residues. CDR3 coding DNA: TGTGCCAGCAGTTTACAGTCAGGGGCCCAGAGGAACACTGAAGCTTTCTTT. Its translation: CASSLQSGAQRNTEAFF.

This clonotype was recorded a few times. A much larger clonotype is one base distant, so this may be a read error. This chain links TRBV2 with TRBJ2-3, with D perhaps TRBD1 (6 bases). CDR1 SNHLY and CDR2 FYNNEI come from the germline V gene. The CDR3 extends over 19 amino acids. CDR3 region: CASSPQPNPGIGGTDMQYF. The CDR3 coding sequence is TGTGCCAGCAGTCCCCAGCCGAATCCCGGGATTGGGGGCACAGATATGCAGTATTTT.

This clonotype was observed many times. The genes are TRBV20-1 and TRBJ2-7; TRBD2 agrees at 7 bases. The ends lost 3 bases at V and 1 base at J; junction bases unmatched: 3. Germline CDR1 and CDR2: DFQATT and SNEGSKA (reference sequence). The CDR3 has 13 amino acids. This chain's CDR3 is CSASLADSYEQYF. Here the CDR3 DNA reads TGCAGTGCTAGTCTAGCGGATTCCTACGAGCAGTACTTC.

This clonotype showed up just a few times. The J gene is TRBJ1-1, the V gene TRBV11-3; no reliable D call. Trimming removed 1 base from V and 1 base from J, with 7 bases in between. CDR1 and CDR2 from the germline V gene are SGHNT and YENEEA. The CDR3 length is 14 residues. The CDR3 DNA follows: TGTGCCAGCAGCTTAGGAGATGCGAACACTGAAGCTTTCTTT. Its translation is CASSLGDANTEAFF. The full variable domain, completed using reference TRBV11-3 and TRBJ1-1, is EAGVVQSPRYKIIEKKQPVAFWCNPISGHNTLYWYLQNLGQGPELLIRYENEEAVDDSQLPKDRFSAERLKGVDSTLKIQPAELGDSAVYLCASSLGDANTEAFFGQGTRLTVV.

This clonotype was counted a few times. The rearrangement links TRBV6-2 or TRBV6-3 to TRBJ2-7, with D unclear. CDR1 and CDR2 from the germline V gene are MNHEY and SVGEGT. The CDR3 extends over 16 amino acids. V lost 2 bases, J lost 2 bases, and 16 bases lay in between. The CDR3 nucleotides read TGTGCCAGCAGTTACGGTTTGATGGGTAAACCCTACGAGCAGTACTTC. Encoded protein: CASSYGLMGKPYEQYF.

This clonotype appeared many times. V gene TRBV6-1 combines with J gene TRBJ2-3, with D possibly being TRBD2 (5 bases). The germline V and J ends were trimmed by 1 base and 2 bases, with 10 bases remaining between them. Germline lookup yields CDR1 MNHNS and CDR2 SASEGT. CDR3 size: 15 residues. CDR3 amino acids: CASSEDGIPTDTQYF. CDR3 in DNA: TGTGCCAGCAGTGAAGACGGGATCCCCACAGATACGCAGTATTTT.

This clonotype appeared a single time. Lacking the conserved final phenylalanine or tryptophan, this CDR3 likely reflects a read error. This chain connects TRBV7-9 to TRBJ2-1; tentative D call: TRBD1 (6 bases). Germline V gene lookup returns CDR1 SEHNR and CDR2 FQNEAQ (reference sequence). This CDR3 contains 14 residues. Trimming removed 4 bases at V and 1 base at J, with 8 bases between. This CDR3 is CASSSRGSYNEQFL. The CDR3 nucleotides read TGTGCCAGCAGCTCCAGGGGTTCCTACAATGAGCAGTTCCTC.

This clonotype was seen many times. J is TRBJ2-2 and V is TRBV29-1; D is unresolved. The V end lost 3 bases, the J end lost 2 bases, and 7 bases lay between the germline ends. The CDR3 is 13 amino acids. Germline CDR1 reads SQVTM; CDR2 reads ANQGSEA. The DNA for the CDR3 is TGCAGCGTTGACGGGCTCAACACCGGGGAGCTGTTTTTT. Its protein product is CSVDGLNTGELFF.

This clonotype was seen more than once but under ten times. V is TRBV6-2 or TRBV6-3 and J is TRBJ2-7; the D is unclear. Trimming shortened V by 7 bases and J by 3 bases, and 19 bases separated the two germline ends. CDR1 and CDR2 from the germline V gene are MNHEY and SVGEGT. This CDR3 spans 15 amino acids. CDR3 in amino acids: CASTSPDKTGYEQYF. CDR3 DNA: TGTGCCAGCACTTCACCCGACAAGACGGGCTACGAGCAGTACTTC.

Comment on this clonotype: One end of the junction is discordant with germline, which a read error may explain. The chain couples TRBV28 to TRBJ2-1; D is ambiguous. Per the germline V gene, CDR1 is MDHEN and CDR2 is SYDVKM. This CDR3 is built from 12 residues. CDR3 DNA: TGTGCCAGCAGTTTCTACAACAATGAGCAGCTCTTC. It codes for CASSFYNNEQLF.

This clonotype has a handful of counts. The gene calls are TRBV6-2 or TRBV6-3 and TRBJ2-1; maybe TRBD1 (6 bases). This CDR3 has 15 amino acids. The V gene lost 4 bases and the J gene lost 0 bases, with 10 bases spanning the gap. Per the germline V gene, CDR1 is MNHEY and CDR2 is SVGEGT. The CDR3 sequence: CASSLQGHSYNEQFF. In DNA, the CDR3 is TGTGCCAGCAGTTTACAGGGTCACTCCTACAATGAGCAGTTCTTC.

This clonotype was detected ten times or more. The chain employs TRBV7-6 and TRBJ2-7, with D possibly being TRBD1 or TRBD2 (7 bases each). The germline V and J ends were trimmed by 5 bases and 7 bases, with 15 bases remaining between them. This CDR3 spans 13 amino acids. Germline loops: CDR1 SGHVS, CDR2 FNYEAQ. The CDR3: CASSAPGGDEQYF. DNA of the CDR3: TGTGCCAGCAGCGCACCAGGGGGGGATGAGCAGTACTTC. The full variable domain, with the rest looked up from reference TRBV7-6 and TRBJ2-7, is GAGVSQSPRYKVTKRGQDVALRCDPISGHVSLYWYRQALGQGPEFLTYFNYEAQQDKSGLPNDRFSAERPEGSISTLTIQRTEQRDSAMYRCASSAPGGDEQYFGPGTRLTVT.

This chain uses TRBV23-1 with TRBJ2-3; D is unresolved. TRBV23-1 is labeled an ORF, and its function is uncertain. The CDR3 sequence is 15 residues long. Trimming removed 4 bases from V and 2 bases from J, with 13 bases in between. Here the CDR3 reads CASSRPTEITDTQYF. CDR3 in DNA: TGCGCCAGCAGTCGACCGACGGAGATCACAGATACGCAGTATTTT.